The clone carrying this T cell receptor (beta chain) was observed a few times. Its antigen is as yet unknown. The data were obtained in a study of beta chain features in type 1 diabetes. Study conclusions and caveats: VDJ junctions sequenced from type 1 diabetes patients showed fewer insertions and more deletions. When Type 1 diabetes patients were examined, their TCRB CDR3s proved moderately but significantly shorter in all four CD4+ subsets. Possible PCR preference for shorter templates applied equally to patients and controls.

The germline V gene encodes CDR1 SGHDN and CDR2 FVKESK. The CDR3 consists of 15 residues. Between the trimmed V and J ends, which lost 4 bases and 2 bases, there was a span of 15 bases. Isolated RNA was reverse transcribed in full, so expressed TCRB transcripts were sequenced. Some clones are missing from TCRdb's copy, which holds only in-frame ones; the method was immunoSEQ multiplex PCR. The table lists 300,000 to 350,000 clones, less than 9.5% of them singletons. The chain uses TRBV14 and TRBJ2-7; D possibly matches TRBD1 or TRBD2 (7 bases each). Sequencing input: central memory CD4+ T cells from blood. This receptor was obtained from a woman between 18 and 29 years old in good health. The CDR3 spells CASSPQTGTTYEQYF. The CDR3 nucleotides read TGTGCCAGCAGCCCCCAGACAGGGACTACCTACGAGCAGTACTTC. Drawing the rest from reference TRBV14 and TRBJ2-7, the complete variable domain is EAGVTQFPSHSVIEKGQTVTLRCDPISGHDNLYWYRRVMGKEIKFLLHFVKESKQDESGMPNNRFLAERTGGTYSTLKVQPAELEDSGVYFCASSPQTGTTYEQYFGPGTRLTVT.